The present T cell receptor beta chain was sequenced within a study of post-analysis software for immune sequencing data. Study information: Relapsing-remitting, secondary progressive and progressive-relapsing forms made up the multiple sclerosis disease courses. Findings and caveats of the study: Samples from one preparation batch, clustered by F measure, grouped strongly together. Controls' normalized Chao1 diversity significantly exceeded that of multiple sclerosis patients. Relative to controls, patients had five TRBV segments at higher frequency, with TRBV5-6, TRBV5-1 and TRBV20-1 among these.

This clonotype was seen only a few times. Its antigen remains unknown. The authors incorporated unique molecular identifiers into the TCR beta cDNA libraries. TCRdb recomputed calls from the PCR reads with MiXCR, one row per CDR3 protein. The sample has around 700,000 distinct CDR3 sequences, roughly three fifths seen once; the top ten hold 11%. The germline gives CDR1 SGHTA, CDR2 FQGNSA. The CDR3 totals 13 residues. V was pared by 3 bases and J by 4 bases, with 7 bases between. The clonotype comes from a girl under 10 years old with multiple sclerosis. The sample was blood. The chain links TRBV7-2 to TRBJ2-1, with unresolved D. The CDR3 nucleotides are TGTGCCAGCAGCTTTCAGGAGTACAATGAGCAGTTCTTC. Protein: CASSFQEYNEQFF.